Following are 27 T cell receptor beta chains from one sample sequenced in a study of Graves' ophthalmopathy and Graves' hyperthyroidism. TCR beta CDR3 amplification used RNA transcripts. First-round RT-PCR employed HTBI primers, with a second-round multiplex PCR after it. TCRdb re-called the multiplex PCR reads with MiXCR, one entry per CDR3 protein. The sample carries about 210,000 distinct CDR3 sequences, about 32% recorded once. The sequencing sample was made of peripheral blood. The receptors come from a man between 50 and 59 years old with Graves' ophthalmopathy.

This clonotype was counted at least ten times. The rearrangement uses TRBV5-1 and TRBJ1-6; the D gene is possibly TRBD1 (6 bases). The CDR3 is 15 residues long. Germline CDR1 is SGHRS and CDR2 is YFSETQ. The ends were cut back, 1 base at V and 10 bases at J, with 15 bases in the middle. This chain's CDR3 is CASSLSNRVRSPLHF. The CDR3 bases are TGCGCCAGCAGCTTGTCAAACAGGGTGCGCTCACCCCTCCACTTT.

This clonotype was counted at least ten times. The chain carries TRBV5-6 and TRBJ1-1, with D hard to call. Trimming stripped 0 bases from V and 6 bases from J, with 12 bases between. Germline values: CDR1 SGHDT, CDR2 YYEEEE. The CDR3 runs to 14 residues. This CDR3 is CASSLASWSAEAFF. The CDR3 coding sequence is TGTGCCAGCAGCTTGGCTTCGTGGAGCGCTGAAGCTTTCTTT.

This clonotype was recorded many times. The chain employs TRBV20-1 and TRBJ2-5; D possibly uses TRBD1 or TRBD2 (5 bases each). Between the trimmed V and J ends, which lost 5 bases and 2 bases, there was a span of 9 bases. This CDR3 region has 12 residues. Germline V lookup: CDR1 DFQATT, CDR2 SNEGSKA (reference sequence). In DNA form, the CDR3 reads TGCAGTGCTTGGGGACGGCAAGAGACCCAGTACTTC. Translated, it gives CSAWGRQETQYF.

This clonotype appeared many times. This sequence joins TRBV6-1 and TRBJ2-7; D unclear. V gave up 6 bases and J gave up 0 bases, with 12 bases separating them. Germline values: CDR1 MNHNS, CDR2 SASEGT. This CDR3 comprises 14 residues. This CDR3 is CASRKDPSSYEQYF. CDR3 bases: TGTGCCAGCAGGAAGGATCCTAGCTCCTACGAGCAGTACTTC.

This clonotype has only one observation. The rearrangement joins TRBV6-2 or TRBV6-3 to TRBJ2-7; D could derive from TRBD1 or TRBD2 (5 bases each). Trimming shortened V by 2 bases and J by 2 bases, and 13 bases separated the two germline ends. The germline V gene has CDR1 MNHEY and CDR2 SVGEGT. CDR3 length: 15 residues. Written as DNA, the CDR3 is TGTGCCAGCAGTTACCAGGGCGGGCCTACCTACGAGCAGTACTTC. This codes for CASSYQGGPTYEQYF.

This clonotype has ten or more counts. J is TRBJ1-1 and V is TRBV2, with 9 bases matching TRBD1. Germline CDR1 is SNHLY and CDR2 is FYNNEI. The length of the CDR3 is 14 residues. V lost 6 bases to trimming and J lost 0 bases; unmatched junction nucleotides: 2. This CDR3 is CASRGDRVNTEAFF. The CDR3 DNA reads as TGTGCCAGCAGGGGGGACAGGGTGAACACTGAAGCTTTCTTT.

The chain recombines TRBV6-1 with TRBJ1-1; D call uncertain. Trimming left V 6 bases short and J 3 bases short, with 17 bases between. The CDR3 is made up of 15 amino acids. Germline CDR1 MNHNS, CDR2 SASEGT. CDR3 loop: CASSPTVGPDTEAFF. The DNA of the CDR3 is TGTGCCAGCAGCCCAACAGTTGGACCGGACACTGAAGCTTTCTTT.

This clonotype was seen a handful of times. This chain connects TRBV28 to TRBJ1-3; D gene unclear. The CDR3 loop spans 14 amino acids. Trimming left V 3 bases short and J 2 bases short, with 8 bases between. CDR1 MDHEN and CDR2 SYDVKM come from the germline V gene. The CDR3 nucleotides are TGTGCCAGCAGTTTCTTTCATACTGGAAACACCATATATTTT. Translation gives CASSFFHTGNTIYF.

This clonotype was detected ten times or more. The chain recombines TRBV25-1 with TRBJ1-5; D may be TRBD1 (6 bases). The germline V gene encodes CDR1 MGHDK and CDR2 SYGVNS. Trimming removed 4 bases at V and 7 bases at J, with 14 bases between. The CDR3 contains 14 residues. In DNA form, the CDR3 reads TGTGCCAGCAGTGTAGGGGGGTTGCACCAGCCCCAGCATTTT. Translation gives CASSVGGLHQPQHF.

The rearrangement links TRBV6-5 to TRBJ2-7; possible D gene TRBD1, 5 bases. CDR3 length equals 17 residues. Germline CDR1 is MNHEY and CDR2 is SVGAGI. With 0 bases removed from V and 0 bases from J, the gap between germline ends came to 15 bases. CDR3 sequence: CASSYSSQGTYSYEQYF. In nucleotides, the CDR3 is TGTGCCAGCAGTTACTCGAGTCAGGGAACGTACTCCTACGAGCAGTACTTC.

This clonotype was counted ten times or more. The chain employs TRBV30 and TRBJ2-2; tentatively, D is TRBD2 (6 bases). The CDR3 extends over 12 amino acids. Germline loops: CDR1 GTSNPN, CDR2 SVGIG (reference sequence). The V end lost 4 bases, the J end lost 9 bases, and 12 bases lay between the germline ends. The CDR3 region has the DNA TGTGCCTGGAAAGGGGCGGGAAGGGAGCTGTTTTTT. It yields the protein CAWKGAGRELFF.

This clonotype was observed at least ten times. This sequence joins TRBV11-2 and TRBJ1-1; D remains ambiguous. The V and J ends lost 2 bases and 10 bases respectively, with 17 bases between them. Germline V gene lookup returns CDR1 SGHAT and CDR2 FQNNGV. The CDR3 is made up of 14 amino acids. For the CDR3, the DNA is TGTGCCAGCAGCTTAAATGTCCACGCCGGTTCAGCTTTCTTT. Protein: CASSLNVHAGSAFF.

This clonotype was counted only a few times. The chain recombines TRBV6-5 with TRBJ1-2; 11 bases are a match to TRBD1. After removal of 4 bases from V and 2 bases from J, the junction contained 3 bases not matched to a gene. Germline CDR1 reads MNHEY; CDR2 reads SVGAGI. This CDR3 has 15 residues. The CDR3 nucleotides are TGTGCCAGCAGTTGGGGACAGGGGGGCAACTATGGCTACACCTTC. This encodes CASSWGQGGNYGYTF.

This clonotype was detected ten times or more. The J gene is TRBJ2-7, the V gene TRBV11-1; 11 bases align to TRBD2. The germline V gene has CDR1 SGHAT and CDR2 FQDESV (reference sequence). V lost 5 bases to trimming and J lost 2 bases; unmatched junction nucleotides: 14. The CDR3 is made up of 18 amino acids. CDR3 loop: CASSPSPSGRPRTYEQYF. In nucleotides, the CDR3 is TGTGCCAGCAGCCCGTCCCCTAGCGGGAGGCCTAGGACCTACGAGCAGTACTTC.

Ten or more counts support this clonotype. The rearrangement links TRBV7-2 to TRBJ2-4; 9 positions match TRBD2. In germline, CDR1 is SGHTA, CDR2 FQGNSA. The CDR3 is 16 residues long. With V trimmed by 2 bases and J by 1 base, 3 bases remained unmatched. This CDR3 is CASSLFAGGAKNIQYF. CDR3 sequence (DNA): TGTGCCAGCAGCTTATTTGCGGGAGGGGCCAAAAACATTCAGTACTTC.

The sample holds many counts of this clonotype. This chain links TRBV28 with TRBJ1-5; D is unresolved. The length of the CDR3 is 14 residues. Germline V gene data show CDR1 as MDHEN and CDR2 as SYDVKM. This CDR3 reads CGVQAPKFNQPQHF. CDR3 sequence (DNA): TGTGGGGTCCAGGCTCCTAAGTTTAATCAGCCCCAGCATTTT.

This clonotype appeared many times. V and J are TRBV28 and TRBJ2-7; a possible D gene is TRBD1 (6 bases). Deletions cut 2 bases from V and 4 bases from J, with 12 bases between. This CDR3 is 14 amino acids long. Germline-derived CDR1 and CDR2 are MDHEN and SYDVKM. CDR3 DNA: TGTGCCAGCAGTTTAGTAGGGGGAATGTACGAGCAGTACTTC. Its protein is CASSLVGGMYEQYF. The full variable domain, completed using reference TRBV28 and TRBJ2-7, is DVKVTQSSRYLVKRTGEKVFLECVQDMDHENMFWYRQDPGLGLRLIYFSYDVKMKEKGDIPEGYSVSREKKERFSLILESASTNQTSMYLCASSLVGGMYEQYFGPGTRLTVT.

This clonotype was detected many times. This chain links TRBV11-2 with TRBJ1-1; D gene ambiguous. CDR1 is SGHAT and CDR2 is FQNNGV in the germline V gene. CDR3 size: 12 residues. Trimming removed 5 bases from V and 8 bases from J, with 12 bases in between. The CDR3 sequence is CASSPVPGEAFF. Here the CDR3 DNA reads TGTGCCAGCAGCCCAGTCCCGGGAGAAGCTTTCTTT.

This clonotype was found many times. The chain carries TRBV7-9 and TRBJ2-7; 9 bases are a match to TRBD1. The CDR3 extends over 14 amino acids. After removal of 5 bases from V and 6 bases from J, the junction contained 8 bases not matched to a gene. Germline V gene sequence: CDR1 SEHNR, CDR2 FQNEAQ (reference sequence). CDR3 residues: CASSPGTGLREQYF. The DNA of the CDR3 is TGTGCCAGCAGCCCCGGGACAGGGCTTCGCGAGCAGTACTTC.

The rearrangement uses TRBV20-1 and TRBJ1-1; D gene unclear. The germline V and J ends were trimmed by 3 bases and 0 bases, with 5 bases remaining between them. Germline V gene lookup returns CDR1 DFQATT and CDR2 SNEGSKA (reference sequence). The CDR3 runs to 12 residues. The CDR3 DNA follows: TGCAGTGCTAGTGACGTGAACACTGAAGCTTTCTTT. This encodes CSASDVNTEAFF.

The sample holds many counts of this clonotype. The chain uses TRBV27 and TRBJ2-5, with D unresolved. Trimming left V 2 bases short and J 5 bases short, with 9 bases between. This CDR3 comprises 13 residues. CDR1 MNHEY and CDR2 SMNVEV come from the germline V gene (reference sequence). The CDR3 region is CASSLGDLETQYF. The CDR3 coding sequence is TGTGCCAGCAGTTTAGGGGATTTGGAGACCCAGTACTTC.

The CDR3 region is CASRRQFSNQPQHF. DNA for the CDR3: TGTGCCAGCAGGCGACAGTTCAGCAATCAGCCCCAGCATTTT. The chain combines TRBV28 with TRBJ1-5, with D perhaps matching TRBD1 (5 bases). With 6 bases removed from V and 1 base from J, the gap between germline ends came to 10 bases. The germline gives CDR1 MDHEN, CDR2 SYDVKM. This CDR3 comprises 14 residues.

This clonotype has a count of ten or more. This sequence joins TRBV29-1 and TRBJ1-2; TRBD1 is a possible D gene (5 bases). V lost 2 bases, J lost 4 bases, and 8 bases lay in between. The CDR3 totals 12 residues. Germline values: CDR1 SQVTM, CDR2 ANQGSEA. CDR3 coding DNA: TGCAGCGTTGAACGGGGGACCTATGGCTACACCTTC. Translation gives CSVERGTYGYTF.

This clonotype has at least ten counts. This rearrangement joins TRBV28 to TRBJ1-5; TRBD1 is a possible D gene (6 bases). Trimming shortened V by 3 bases and J by 5 bases, and 11 bases separated the two germline ends. Germline CDR1 reads MDHEN; CDR2 reads SYDVKM. CDR3 length: 14 residues. CDR3 sequence (DNA): TGTGCCAGCAGTTTCAGGGCAGGGGATCAGCCCCAGCATTTT. Its translation is CASSFRAGDQPQHF.

This clonotype came up many times. This chain links TRBV3-1 with TRBJ1-6; D perhaps matches TRBD1 (6 bases). The CDR3 runs 13 residues. V was trimmed by 4 bases and J by 10 bases, leaving 11 bases between them. The V gene's germline CDR1 is LGHDT and CDR2 YNNKEL (reference sequence). Here the CDR3 reads CASSPGGQSPLHF. The CDR3 DNA follows: TGTGCCAGCAGCCCCGGCGGACAGTCACCCCTCCACTTT.

There are many counts of this clonotype. The CDR3 DNA follows: TGTGCCTGGAGTGTGTTACTCAACACCGGGGAGCTGTTTTTT. Translating gives CAWSVLLNTGELFF. V gene TRBV30 combines with J gene TRBJ2-2; D is undetermined. Germline CDR1 reads GTSNPN; CDR2 reads SVGIG (reference sequence). The V gene lost 0 bases and the J gene lost 2 bases, with 7 bases spanning the gap. The CDR3 covers 14 residues.

The V call is TRBV6-2 or TRBV6-3, the J call TRBJ2-1; 11 bases are a match to TRBD2. V gave up 5 bases and J gave up 4 bases; unmatched junction bases: 7. Germline values: CDR1 MNHEY, CDR2 SVGEGT. The CDR3 runs to 16 residues. The CDR3 reads CASSRRGLAVYNEQFF. The CDR3 region has the DNA TGTGCCAGCAGTAGGAGGGGACTAGCGGTGTACAATGAGCAGTTCTTC.